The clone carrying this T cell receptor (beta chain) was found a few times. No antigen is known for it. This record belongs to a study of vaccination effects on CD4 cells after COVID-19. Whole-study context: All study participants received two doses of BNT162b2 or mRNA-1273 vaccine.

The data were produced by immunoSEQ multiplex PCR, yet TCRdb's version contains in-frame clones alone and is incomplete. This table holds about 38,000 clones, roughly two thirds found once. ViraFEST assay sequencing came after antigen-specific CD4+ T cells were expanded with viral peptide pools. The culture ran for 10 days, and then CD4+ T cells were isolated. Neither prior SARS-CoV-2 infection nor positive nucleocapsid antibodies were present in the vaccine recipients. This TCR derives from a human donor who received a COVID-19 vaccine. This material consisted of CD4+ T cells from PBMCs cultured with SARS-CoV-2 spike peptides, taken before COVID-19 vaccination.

For the CDR3, the DNA is TGTGCCTCAGGGGGGGCTGCTCGAGGCGAGCAGTACTTC. Its translation is CASGGAARGEQYF. The gene calls are TRBV19 and TRBJ2-7; D tentatively reads TRBD1 or TRBD2 (7 bases each). The V gene lost 11 bases and the J gene lost 6 bases, with 20 bases spanning the gap. This CDR3 spans 13 amino acids. Looked up from germline, CDR1 is LNHDA and CDR2 is SQIVND (reference sequence).